The next 8 T cell receptor beta chains were all read from a single sample in a study of cytomegalovirus exposure and HLA in healthy donors. PCR was performed using 60 Vbeta and 13 Jbeta primers. The protocol was immunoSEQ multiplex PCR, while the TCRdb copy is restricted to in-frame clones and leaves out a portion. The table records roughly 130,000 clones, approximately 61% of them present only once. The sequencing input was PBMCs. These receptors were taken from a man aged 25 to 40 in good health and CMV-seropositive.

This clone was counted between two and nine times. The gene calls are TRBV2 and TRBJ2-1; maybe TRBD1 (6 bases). Germline CDR1 is SNHLY and CDR2 is FYNNEI. The CDR3 is made up of 14 amino acids. The ends were cut back, 7 bases at V and 10 bases at J, with 20 bases in the middle. CDR3 sequence: CASKPDQWTAEQFF. Here the CDR3 DNA reads TGTGCCAGCAAGCCCGACCAATGGACAGCAGAGCAGTTCTTC.

The chain combines TRBV11-2 with TRBJ2-7; the D gene is possibly TRBD1 (6 bases). V lost 3 bases, J lost 4 bases, and 16 bases lay in between. The CDR3 consists of 15 residues. Germline V gene lookup returns CDR1 SGHAT and CDR2 FQNNGV. CDR3 residues: CASSFLGASIYEQYF. As DNA, the CDR3 is TGTGCCAGCAGCTTCCTGGGGGCGAGTATTTACGAGCAGTACTTC. Based on the CDR3 plus reference TRBV11-2 and TRBJ2-7, the full variable domain is EAGVAQSPRYKIIEKRQSVAFWCNPISGHATLYWYQQILGQGPKLLIQFQNNGVVDDSQLPKDRFSAERLKGVDSTLKIQPAKLEDSAVYLCASSFLGASIYEQYFGPGTRLTVT.

The rearrangement joins TRBV5-1 to TRBJ2-5; TRBD1 matches 9 bases. From germline, CDR1 is SGHRS and CDR2 YFSETQ. Unmatched junction bases numbered 10, after V lost 7 bases and J lost 3 bases. The CDR3 sequence is 15 residues long. CDR3 bases: TGCGCCAGCGTTAATCCGGGACAGGGAGAAGAGACCCAGTACTTC. Encoded protein: CASVNPGQGEETQYF.

The rearrangement links TRBV4-1 to TRBJ2-2; 13 bases match TRBD2. V gave up 3 bases and J gave up 2 bases; unmatched junction bases: 9. The CDR3 runs 19 residues. Germline loops: CDR1 MGHRA, CDR2 YSYEKL. CDR3 coding DNA: TGCGCCAGCAGCCACCCGCGGGGGGGACTAGCGGGAAACACCGGGGAGCTGTTTTTT. Translated, it gives CASSHPRGGLAGNTGELFF.

A few counts support this clone. The CDR3 spells CASSPGGGNQPQHF. In DNA, the CDR3 is TGTGCCAGCAGTCCGGGGGGGGGCAATCAGCCCCAGCATTTT. The genes are TRBV6-4 and TRBJ1-5; weak D call: TRBD1 (5 bases). The CDR3 contains 14 residues. Germline CDR1 reads MRHNA; CDR2 reads SNTAGT. V was pared by 5 bases and J by 2 bases, with 10 bases between.

The genes are TRBV5-1 and TRBJ2-3, with 13 bases identical to TRBD2. This CDR3 has 19 amino acids. The germline gives CDR1 SGHRS, CDR2 YFSETQ. Trimming cost V 2 bases and J 4 bases; bases outside gene matches: 13. The CDR3 protein is CASSFRLAGGILGADTQYF. As DNA, the CDR3 is TGCGCCAGCAGCTTCAGACTAGCGGGAGGAATCCTTGGGGCAGATACGCAGTATTTT.

V and J are TRBV5-1 and TRBJ1-5; 9 bases match TRBD1. The length of the CDR3 is 15 residues. The trim removed 1 base at V and 5 bases at J, leaving 4 bases unmatched. Looked up from germline, CDR1 is SGHRS and CDR2 is YFSETQ. The CDR3: CASSLWGQGDQPQHF. The CDR3 bases are TGCGCCAGCAGCTTGTGGGGACAGGGTGATCAGCCCCAGCATTTT.

This clone was counted a single time. The gene calls are TRBV28 and TRBJ1-2; D is unresolved. CDR3 length: 15 residues. The germline V gene encodes CDR1 MDHEN and CDR2 SYDVKM. The germline V and J ends were trimmed by 2 bases and 4 bases, with 14 bases remaining between them. The CDR3, as DNA: TGTGCCAGCAGTTTAGGTGTCAGGCCGGTCTATGGCTACACCTTC. The encoded protein is CASSLGVRPVYGYTF.